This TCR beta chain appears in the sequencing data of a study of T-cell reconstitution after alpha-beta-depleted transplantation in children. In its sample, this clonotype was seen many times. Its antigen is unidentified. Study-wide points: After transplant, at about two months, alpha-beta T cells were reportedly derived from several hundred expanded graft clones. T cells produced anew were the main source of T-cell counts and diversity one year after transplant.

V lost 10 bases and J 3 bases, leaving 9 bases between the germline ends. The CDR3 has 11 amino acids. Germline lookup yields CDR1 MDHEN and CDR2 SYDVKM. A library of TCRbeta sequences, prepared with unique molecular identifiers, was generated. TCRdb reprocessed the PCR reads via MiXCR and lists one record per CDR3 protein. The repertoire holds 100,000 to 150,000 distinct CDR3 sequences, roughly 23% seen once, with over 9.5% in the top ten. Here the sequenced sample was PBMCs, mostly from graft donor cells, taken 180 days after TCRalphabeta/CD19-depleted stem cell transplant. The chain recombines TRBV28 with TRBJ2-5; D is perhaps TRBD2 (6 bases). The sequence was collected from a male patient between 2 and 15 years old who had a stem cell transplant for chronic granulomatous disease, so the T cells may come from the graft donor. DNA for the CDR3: TGTGCCACCGGCGGGGAAGAGACCCAGTACTTC. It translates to CATGGEETQYF.